The present entry profiles one TCR beta chain with its context. What it recognizes is unknown. V lost 0 bases to trimming and J lost 3 bases, with 11 bases between them. The CDR3 spans 15 residues. Germline CDR1 and CDR2: LNHDA and SQIVND (reference sequence). It was with 60 Vbeta and 13 Jbeta primers that the PCR ran. Sequenced by immunoSEQ multiplex PCR; TCRdb stores in-frame clones only, minus some. Among some 130,000 clones listed, roughly 80% were seen once. The entry originates in a study of cytomegalovirus exposure and HLA in healthy donors. The study's findings and limits: Association with HLA alleles at 0.05 false discovery rate was found for 16,951 TCR beta sequences in a later analysis. Reports showed the classifier diagnosing cytomegalovirus status with high specificity and sensitivity. Presence/absence analyses assumed roughly uniform sequencing depth across donors, which may not hold. An analysis done earlier found most TCR beta V segments productive about 87% or about 30% of the time.

Source material: PBMCs. The sequence was collected from a man aged 35-49 years in good health and CMV-seronegative. The chain employs TRBV19 and TRBJ1-2; the D gene is possibly TRBD1 (5 bases). CDR3 in DNA: TGTGCCAGTAGTATAGACTCGACAGATTACTATGGCTACACCTTC. This codes for CASSIDSTDYYGYTF.